One sample yielded the 21 T cell receptor beta chains listed below, sequenced in a study of a mutant IDH1 vaccine in newly diagnosed glioma. Produced via immunoSEQ multiplex PCR; TCRdb's table is partial and in-frame only. The table shows around 82,000 clones, with over 70% occurring only once. Described time point: baseline, week 1 (first vaccination visit). The treatment: pre-vaccination baseline after standard-of-care therapy. The material sequenced was PBMCs, taken from a glioma patient treated with radiotherapy, temozolomide or both. The source of these receptors is a man aged 40-50 years with glioma. Some clones in this sample may be carry-over from other donors' samples.

The chain is built from TRBV5-6 and TRBJ1-4; 7 bases are shared with TRBD1. Germline lookup yields CDR1 SGHDT and CDR2 YYEEEE. V lost 1 base, J lost 7 bases, and 10 bases stayed unmatched. The length of the CDR3 is 16 residues. This chain's CDR3 is CASSLSFRTGGEKLFF. CDR3 DNA sequence: TGTGCCAGCAGCTTGAGTTTCCGGACAGGAGGTGAAAAACTGTTTTTT.

V gene TRBV5-4 combines with J gene TRBJ2-6; tentatively, D is TRBD1 (6 bases). The CDR3 runs 17 residues. Germline values: CDR1 SGHNT, CDR2 YYREEE (reference sequence). V lost 4 bases and J 3 bases, leaving 17 bases between the germline ends. CDR3 protein: CASSNLLGAVGANVLTF. DNA for the CDR3: TGTGCCAGCAGCAACTTGTTGGGGGCTGTTGGGGCCAACGTCCTGACTTTC.

V is TRBV15 and J is TRBJ1-1, with D possibly TRBD1 on 6 matching bases. The CDR3 has 14 residues. Germline V gene data show CDR1 as LNHNV and CDR2 as YYDKDF (reference sequence). Trimming removed 5 bases at V and 5 bases at J, with 15 bases between. The CDR3 loop is CATSRGGGRTEAFF. In nucleotides, the CDR3 is TGTGCCACCAGCCGAGGGGGGGGGCGGACTGAAGCTTTCTTT.

This clone was counted once. The chain carries TRBV2 and TRBJ1-2, with 9 bases matching TRBD1. CDR3 length equals 16 residues. Losses at the gene ends were 2 bases for V and 7 bases for J; bases not matched to a gene: 11. The V gene's germline CDR1 is SNHLY and CDR2 FYNNEI. CDR3 loop: CASSEWRTGGAGGYTF. The DNA of the CDR3 is TGTGCCAGCAGTGAATGGAGAACAGGGGGCGCCGGTGGCTACACCTTC.

This rearrangement joins TRBV29-1 to TRBJ2-4; D gene uncertain. This CDR3 spans 14 amino acids. Germline V gives CDR1 SQVTM, CDR2 ANQGSEA. Trimming took 4 bases from V and 1 from J, leaving 11 bases between them. CDR3 nucleotide sequence: TGCAGCGTTGCCGACGGAAGGGCCAAAAACATTCAGTACTTC. Translated: CSVADGRAKNIQYF. The complete variable domain, with remaining parts taken from reference TRBV29-1 and TRBJ2-4, reads SAVISQKPSRDICQRGTSLTIQCQVDSQVTMMFWYRQQPGQSLTLIATANQGSEATYESGFVIDKFPISRPNLTFSTLTVSNMSPEDSSIYLCSVADGRAKNIQYFGAGTRLSVL.

This sequence joins TRBV5-1 and TRBJ2-3, with D perhaps matching TRBD1 or TRBD2 (5 bases each). The CDR3 consists of 14 residues. V was trimmed by 3 bases and J by 0 bases, leaving 8 bases between them. The V gene's germline CDR1 is SGHRS and CDR2 YFSETQ. CDR3 in amino acids: CASSYGGSTDTQYF. The DNA of the CDR3 is TGCGCCAGCAGCTATGGGGGAAGCACAGATACGCAGTATTTT.

This clone was found once. This chain links TRBV7-9 with TRBJ2-2; 10 nucleotides agree with TRBD1. Looked up from germline, CDR1 is SEHNR and CDR2 is FQNEAQ (reference sequence). V lost 5 bases, J lost 6 bases, and 6 bases stayed unmatched. This CDR3 region has 15 residues. DNA of the CDR3: TGTGCCAGCAGCATGGGACAGGGGAAGGCCGGGGAGCTGTTTTTT. Translated, it gives CASSMGQGKAGELFF.

This rearrangement joins TRBV29-1 to TRBJ1-2; TRBD1 aligns across 11 bases. V shed 4 bases, J shed 0 bases, and the junction held 4 bases outside the gene matches. The CDR3 has 15 amino acids. Germline V CDR1 and CDR2: SQVTM, ANQGSEA. CDR3 residues: CSVAGTGGSNYGYTF. DNA of the CDR3: TGCAGCGTTGCCGGGACAGGGGGTTCTAACTATGGCTACACCTTC.

V usage is TRBV18 and J usage is TRBJ2-2; D gene uncertain. This CDR3 is 14 amino acids long. Germline V lookup: CDR1 KGHSH, CDR2 LQKENI. The ends were cut back, 1 base at V and 4 bases at J, with 7 bases in the middle. The CDR3 loop is CASSPRSITGELFF. DNA of the CDR3: TGTGCCAGCTCACCACGGTCAATCACCGGGGAGCTGTTTTTT.

The rearrangement joins TRBV2 to TRBJ1-4; D not resolved. The CDR3 spans 14 residues. Germline CDR1 and CDR2: SNHLY and FYNNEI. Trimming removed 3 bases from V and 0 bases from J, with 5 bases in between. In nucleotides, the CDR3 is TGTGCCAGCAGTGATCGTGCAACTAATGAAAAACTGTTTTTT. It specifies CASSDRATNEKLFF. Together with reference TRBV2 and TRBJ1-4, the CDR3 gives the full variable domain: EPEVTQTPSHQVTQMGQEVILRCVPISNHLYFYWYRQILGQKVEFLVSFYNNEISEKSEIFDDQFSVERPDGSNFTLKIRSTKLEDSAMYFCASSDRATNEKLFFGSGTQLSVL.

This clone was counted once. The CDR3 here is CASSLGLAGFEQYF. In DNA, the CDR3 is TGTGCCAGCAGCTTAGGACTAGCGGGGTTCGAGCAGTACTTC. The J gene is TRBJ2-7, the V gene TRBV13; 10 bases fit TRBD2. The germline gives CDR1 PRHDT, CDR2 FYEKMQ (reference sequence). The CDR3 covers 14 residues. The ends lost 0 bases at V and 6 bases at J; junction bases unmatched: 2.

The chain combines TRBV19 with TRBJ2-3; possibly TRBD2 for D (5 bases). CDR1 is LNHDA, CDR2 SQIVND, per germline (reference sequence). CDR3 length: 13 amino acids. V was pared by 5 bases and J by 4 bases, with 10 bases between. CDR3: CASSLLGADTQYF. The CDR3 DNA sequence: TGTGCCAGTAGTTTACTAGGCGCAGATACGCAGTATTTT.

The chain carries TRBV30 and TRBJ2-3; weak D call: TRBD2 (6 bases). Germline V gives CDR1 GTSNPN, CDR2 SVGIG (reference sequence). The V end lost 0 bases, the J end lost 0 bases, and 13 bases lay between the germline ends. The CDR3 extends over 16 amino acids. The CDR3 region is CAWSVLSGTSTDTQYF. CDR3 bases: TGTGCCTGGAGTGTACTGTCAGGGACTAGCACAGATACGCAGTATTTT.

This chain links TRBV19 with TRBJ2-2, with D unresolved. Germline CDR1 and CDR2: LNHDA and SQIVND (reference sequence). The CDR3 sequence is 14 residues long. V lost 0 bases and J 4 bases, leaving 6 bases between the germline ends. DNA for the CDR3: TGTGCCAGTAGTATAGACTACCTCACCGGGGAGCTGTTTTTT. Its protein is CASSIDYLTGELFF.

Regarding this clone: A much bigger clone sits one base away, suggesting this may be a read error. The chain couples TRBV7-2 to TRBJ2-5; a weak D match, TRBD2 (6 bases). Deletions cut 3 bases from V and 6 bases from J, with 11 bases between. The CDR3 loop spans 13 amino acids. CDR1 is SGHTA, CDR2 FQGNSA, per germline. Here the CDR3 reads CASSLDYQKTQYF. In nucleotides, the CDR3 is TGTGCCAGCAGCTTGGACTACCAGAAGACCCAGTACTTC. The whole variable domain, remainder taken from reference TRBV7-2 and TRBJ2-5, is GAGVSQSPSNKVTEKGKDVELRCDPISGHTALYWYRQSLGQGLEFLIYFQGNSAPDKSGLPSDRFSAERTGGSVSTLTIQRTQQEDSAVYLCASSLDYQKTQYFGPGTRLLVL.

This chain links TRBV9 with TRBJ2-2; D is perhaps TRBD2 (5 bases). Trimming left V 0 bases short and J 0 bases short, with 6 bases between. CDR1 and CDR2 from the germline V gene are SGDLS and YYNGEE. The length of the CDR3 is 15 residues. The CDR3 DNA reads TGTGCCAGCAGCGTAGTGGAGGCGAACACCGGGGAGCTGTTTTTT. Its protein is CASSVVEANTGELFF.

The chain carries TRBV5-1 and TRBJ2-7, with 8 bases identical to TRBD1. The ends lost 3 bases at V and 0 bases at J; junction bases unmatched: 5. This CDR3 is built from 15 residues. Germline V gives CDR1 SGHRS, CDR2 YFSETQ. DNA of the CDR3: TGCGCCAGCAGCTCCCGGGACAGGAGCTCCTACGAGCAGTACTTC. Residues: CASSSRDRSSYEQYF.

This clone was seen once. Other DNA sequences within the sample encode an identical CDR3. The gene calls are TRBV2 and TRBJ1-5; TRBD1 matches at 8 bases. Germline lookup yields CDR1 SNHLY and CDR2 FYNNEI. The trim removed 6 bases at V and 4 bases at J, leaving 5 bases unmatched. The length of the CDR3 is 14 residues. The CDR3 region is CASSGQGWNQPQHF. The CDR3 bases are TGTGCCAGCAGCGGACAGGGCTGGAATCAGCCCCAGCATTTT.

V usage is TRBV5-4 and J usage is TRBJ2-2; 7 positions agree with TRBD2. Germline lookup yields CDR1 SGHNT and CDR2 YYREEE (reference sequence). The CDR3 covers 16 residues. V lost 3 bases, J lost 3 bases, and 8 bases stayed unmatched. The CDR3 loop is CASSWSWAGDTGELFF. The CDR3 DNA reads as TGTGCCAGCAGCTGGTCCTGGGCGGGGGACACCGGGGAGCTGTTTTTT.

This clone was observed a single time. The gene calls are TRBV18 and TRBJ1-5; 9 bases line up with TRBD1. Germline CDR1 KGHSH, CDR2 LQKENI. This CDR3 has 16 amino acids. With 4 bases clipped from V and 2 bases from J, the junction kept 6 bases outside the gene matches. The CDR3 DNA is TGTGCCAGCTCACGGGACAGGGACTGGGGCAATCAGCCCCAGCATTTT. This sequence encodes CASSRDRDWGNQPQHF. Full variable domain (rest looked up from reference TRBV18 and TRBJ1-5): NAGVMQNPRHLVRRRGQEARLRCSPMKGHSHVYWYRQLPEEGLKFMVYLQKENIIDESGMPKERFSAEFPKEGPSILRIQQVVRGDSAAYFCASSRDRDWGNQPQHFGDGTRLSIL.

The V and J genes are TRBV5-4 and TRBJ1-1; 10 bases align to TRBD1. The CDR3 runs 15 residues. V dropped 6 bases and J dropped 0; count of bases not matched to a gene: 5. Germline CDR1 and CDR2: SGHNT and YYREEE (reference sequence). CDR3 in amino acids: CASTRQGALNTEAFF. In nucleotides, the CDR3 is TGTGCCAGCACTAGACAGGGGGCACTGAACACTGAAGCTTTCTTT.